These 17 T cell receptor beta chains originate from one sample sequenced in a study of control samples from healthy donors and cancer patients. Profiled with immunoSEQ multiplex PCR; TCRdb holds only in-frame clones, not every one. The sample has 150,000 to 200,000 clones, around 92% seen once. The specimen sequenced was blood. The source is a woman between 35 and 50 years old in good health.

The V gene is TRBV5-1, the J gene TRBJ2-3; TRBD2 agrees at 8 bases. Trimming at V came to 1 base and at J to 5 bases, leaving 9 bases not matched to a gene. Germline CDR1 SGHRS, CDR2 YFSETQ. The CDR3 totals 16 residues. This CDR3 reads CASSLPAGGAIDTQYF. The DNA of the CDR3 is TGCGCCAGCAGCTTGCCGGCGGGGGGAGCGATAGATACGCAGTATTTT.

The V gene is TRBV5-5, the J gene TRBJ1-2; 8 nucleotides align to TRBD1. The CDR3 length is 14 residues. J gave up 2 bases and V 7 bases, and 7 bases lay outside the gene matches. Germline V gene lookup returns CDR1 SGHKS and CDR2 YYEKEE (reference sequence). The DNA for the CDR3 is TGTGCCAGCCAACTTGACAGGGGAAACTATGGCTACACCTTC. It codes for CASQLDRGNYGYTF.

The rearrangement uses TRBV18 and TRBJ1-3, with D uncertain. This CDR3 is built from 15 residues. CDR1 and CDR2 (germline): KGHSH, LQKENI. V gave up 2 bases and J gave up 4 bases, with 12 bases separating them. As DNA, the CDR3 is TGTGCCAGCTCACCAACCGAAACTAGGGGAAACACCATATATTTT. Translation gives CASSPTETRGNTIYF.

This chain connects TRBV13 to TRBJ2-1; 7 nucleotides match TRBD2. J gave up 16 bases and V 0 bases, and 3 bases lay outside the gene matches. The germline CDR1 and CDR2 sequences are PRHDT and FYEKMQ (reference sequence). The CDR3 is made up of 11 amino acids. The CDR3 protein is CASSLGRGLFF. The CDR3 DNA reads as TGTGCCAGCAGCTTAGGGAGGGGACTATTCTTC.

The chain recombines TRBV15 with TRBJ2-7; the D is unclear. The CDR3 sequence is 13 residues long. V was shortened by 0 bases and J by 2 bases, with 5 bases between the two germline ends. Germline CDR1 and CDR2: LNHNV and YYDKDF (reference sequence). This CDR3 reads CATSRDTTYEQYF. DNA for the CDR3: TGTGCCACCAGCAGAGACACAACCTACGAGCAGTACTTC.

This chain links TRBV6-5 with TRBJ1-3; no firm D call. Per the germline V gene, CDR1 is MNHEY and CDR2 is SVGAGI. Trimming stripped 0 bases from V and 2 bases from J, with 5 bases between. The CDR3 covers 14 residues. Written as DNA, the CDR3 is TGTGCCAGCAGTTACTCCCGGACTGGAAACACCATATATTTT. Translated, it gives CASSYSRTGNTIYF.

The CDR3 here is CASSPYPGGGNTIYF. As DNA, the CDR3 is TGCGCCAGCAGCCCTTACCCAGGGGGAGGAAACACCATATATTTT. This chain uses TRBV5-1 with TRBJ1-3; 7 bases agree with TRBD1. J lost 4 bases, V lost 4 bases, and 8 bases had no gene match. CDR1 is SGHRS and CDR2 is YFSETQ in the germline V gene. The CDR3 is 15 amino acids.

The genes are TRBV3-1 (or the pseudogene TRBV3-2) and TRBJ2-1; no definite D call. V was pared by 6 bases and J by 6 bases, with 12 bases between. The CDR3 is 13 amino acids. Germline CDR1 is LGHDT and CDR2 is YNNKEL (reference sequence). The CDR3 nucleotides are TGTGCCAGCAGTGGGCGTGGTGTCAATGAGCAGTTCTTC. It codes for CASSGRGVNEQFF.

This chain uses TRBV6-1 with TRBJ1-1; the D is unclear. Germline V gives CDR1 MNHNS, CDR2 SASEGT. Trimming left V 3 bases short and J 1 base short, with 6 bases between. The CDR3 is 13 amino acids. As DNA, the CDR3 is TGTGCCAGCAGTGATAACAAGAACACTGAAGCTTTCTTT. Translating it yields CASSDNKNTEAFF.

This clone has a single count. This chain uses TRBV5-4 with TRBJ1-1, with D tentatively TRBD1 (6 bases). V was cut by 6 bases and J by 3 bases, with 12 bases left in between. CDR3 length equals 13 residues. Germline CDR1 is SGHNT and CDR2 is YYREEE (reference sequence). The CDR3 sequence: CASTPGAHTEAFF. The CDR3 nucleotides are TGTGCCAGCACCCCAGGGGCGCACACTGAAGCTTTCTTT.

The J gene is TRBJ1-2, the V gene TRBV27; 8 bases match TRBD1. Germline-derived CDR1 and CDR2 are MNHEY and SMNVEV (reference sequence). The CDR3 length is 15 residues. Germline trimming cut 2 bases from V and 7 bases from J; bases unmatched to any gene: 9. The CDR3 DNA follows: TGTGCCAGCAGTTTACTCGGACAGGGTTTTTTTGGCTACACCTTC. This encodes CASSLLGQGFFGYTF.

The chain links TRBV7-2 to TRBJ1-6; 12 bases map to TRBD1. The CDR3 runs to 19 residues. Trimming at V came to 0 bases and at J to 7 bases, leaving 10 bases not matched to a gene. Germline V CDR1 and CDR2: SGHTA, FQGNSA. Here the CDR3 reads CASSLAGQGAGGGNSPLHF. The DNA of the CDR3 is TGTGCCAGCAGCTTAGCGGGACAGGGGGCGGGCGGGGGGAATTCACCCCTCCACTTT. The full variable domain, its missing parts supplied by reference TRBV7-2 and TRBJ1-6, is GAGVSQSPSNKVTEKGKDVELRCDPISGHTALYWYRQSLGQGLEFLIYFQGNSAPDKSGLPSDRFSAERTGGSVSTLTIQRTQQEDSAVYLCASSLAGQGAGGGNSPLHFGNGTRLTVT.

This clone was observed a handful of times. The V call is TRBV18, the J call TRBJ1-2; D gene uncertain. V dropped 0 bases and J dropped 10 bases, with 15 bases sitting between them. Germline V gene sequence: CDR1 KGHSH, CDR2 LQKENI. The CDR3 has 14 amino acids. The CDR3 is CASSPPSGAYDYTF. In DNA, the CDR3 is TGTGCCAGCTCACCACCTTCAGGAGCCTACGACTACACCTTC.

J is TRBJ2-3 and V is TRBV5-4, with 7 bases fitting TRBD2. Germline V gives CDR1 SGHNT, CDR2 YYREEE (reference sequence). Unmatched junction bases numbered 1, after V lost 0 bases and J lost 0 bases. This CDR3 has 15 amino acids. The CDR3 DNA follows: TGTGCCAGCAGCTTGGCTAGCGGAAGCACAGATACGCAGTATTTT. Its translation: CASSLASGSTDTQYF.

This sequence joins TRBV7-7 and TRBJ2-4, with D possibly being TRBD1 or TRBD2 (5 bases each). Germline loops: CDR1 SSHAT, CDR2 FNYEAQ (reference sequence). CDR3 length: 13 amino acids. Trimming left V 4 bases short and J 8 bases short, with 12 bases between. CDR3 nucleotide sequence: TGTGCCAGCAGCTCGACCAGAGGGGACATTCAGTACTTC. Its protein product is CASSSTRGDIQYF.

The chain employs TRBV3-1 (or the pseudogene TRBV3-2) and TRBJ2-3; the D gene is possibly TRBD2 (5 bases). The CDR3 is 12 amino acids. Germline assignment: CDR1 LGHDT and CDR2 YNNKEL (reference sequence). V was shortened by 4 bases and J by 6 bases, with 8 bases between the two germline ends. The CDR3 bases are TGTGCCAGCAGCCTACTAGGGGATACGCAGTATTTT. Translating it yields CASSLLGDTQYF.

The V gene is TRBV7-6, the J gene TRBJ2-3; 9 nucleotides line up with TRBD1. V gave up 3 bases and J gave up 4 bases; unmatched junction bases: 8. This CDR3 spans 16 amino acids. Germline assignment: CDR1 SGHVS and CDR2 FNYEAQ. CDR3: CASSLRTGVNSDTQYF. In DNA form, the CDR3 reads TGTGCCAGCAGCTTGCGGACAGGGGTTAATTCAGATACGCAGTATTTT.